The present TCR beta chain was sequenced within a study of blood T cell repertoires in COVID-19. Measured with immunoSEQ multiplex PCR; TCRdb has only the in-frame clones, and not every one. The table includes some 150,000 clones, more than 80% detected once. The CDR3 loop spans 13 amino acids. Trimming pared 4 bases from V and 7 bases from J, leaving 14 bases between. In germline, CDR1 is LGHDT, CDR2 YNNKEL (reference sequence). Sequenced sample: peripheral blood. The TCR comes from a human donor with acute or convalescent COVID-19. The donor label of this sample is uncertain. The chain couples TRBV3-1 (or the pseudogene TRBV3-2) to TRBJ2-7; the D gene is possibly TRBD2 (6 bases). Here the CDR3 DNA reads TGTGCCAGCAGCCTCGGGACTCGGGGGGAGCAGTACGTC. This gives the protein CASSLGTRGEQYV.